Below are 12 T cell receptor beta chains sequenced from a single sample in a study of blood T cell repertoires in COVID-19. Method: immunoSEQ multiplex PCR; TCRdb's copy keeps in-frame clones and lacks some. This sample has 30,000 to 35,000 clones, with 90% found just once. Input material: peripheral blood. The receptors shown here come from a man older than 75 with acute or convalescent COVID-19.

The CDR3 protein is CATRTGGEVQYF. For the CDR3, the DNA is TGTGCCACCCGGACAGGGGGCGAAGTACAGTACTTC. This rearrangement joins TRBV28 to TRBJ2-7; TRBD1 matches 11 bases. This CDR3 spans 12 amino acids. CDR1 and CDR2 from the germline V gene are MDHEN and SYDVKM. The J segment lost 10 bases and the V segment lost 10 bases, leaving 9 bases of the junction unmatched.

The chain couples TRBV7-9 to TRBJ1-1, with 9 bases identical to TRBD1. Germline values: CDR1 SEHNR, CDR2 FQNEAQ (reference sequence). The CDR3 covers 13 residues. V was clipped by 5 bases and J by 4 bases; unmatched bases: 2. CDR3: CASSTGGLTEAFF. The CDR3 coding sequence is TGTGCCAGCAGCACAGGGGGCCTCACTGAAGCTTTCTTT. Based on the CDR3 plus reference TRBV7-9 and TRBJ1-1, the full variable domain is DTGVSQNPRHKITKRGQNVTFRCDPISEHNRLYWYRQTLGQGPEFLTYFQNEAQLEKSRLLSDRFSAERPKGSFSTLEIQRTEQGDSAMYLCASSTGGLTEAFFGQGTRLTVV.

This chain links TRBV6-5 with TRBJ2-6; possible D gene TRBD1, 6 bases. From germline, CDR1 is MNHEY and CDR2 SVGAGI. The CDR3 has 15 residues. Deletions cut 6 bases from V and 4 bases from J, with 13 bases between. CDR3 coding DNA: TGTGCCAGCAGGACAGGCCTGGGGGGGGCCAACGTCCTGACTTTC. Its translation is CASRTGLGGANVLTF.

J is TRBJ2-3 and V is TRBV5-6; D ambiguous. The germline CDR1 and CDR2 sequences are SGHDT and YYEEEE. CDR3 size: 12 residues. V lost 2 bases to trimming and J lost 6 bases, with 7 bases between them. CDR3 in DNA: TGTGCCAGCAGCTTAACACCGGATACGCAGTATTTT. This gives the protein CASSLTPDTQYF.

This sequence joins TRBV20-1 and TRBJ1-1; weak D call: TRBD1 (5 bases). There are 11 residues in the CDR3. The germline gives CDR1 DFQATT, CDR2 SNEGSKA (reference sequence). V gave up 3 bases and J gave up 7 bases, with 9 bases separating them. This CDR3 reads CSAREGYEAFF. DNA of the CDR3: TGCAGTGCTAGGGAGGGGTATGAAGCTTTCTTT.

The V gene is TRBV19, the J gene TRBJ1-2; 8 positions agree with TRBD1. Trimming at V came to 6 bases and at J to 4 bases, leaving 7 bases not matched to a gene. Per germline, CDR1 LNHDA and CDR2 SQIVND (reference sequence). This CDR3 contains 14 residues. This CDR3 reads CASSRYDRGYGYTF. The DNA for the CDR3 is TGTGCCAGTAGCCGTTACGACAGGGGCTATGGCTACACCTTC.

This rearrangement joins TRBV7-9 to TRBJ1-1, with D perhaps TRBD1 (6 bases). Trimming shortened V by 5 bases and J by 5 bases, and 15 bases separated the two germline ends. Germline assignment: CDR1 SEHNR and CDR2 FQNEAQ (reference sequence). The CDR3 covers 14 residues. The chain's CDR3 is CASSRSGGATEAFF. The CDR3 DNA reads as TGTGCCAGCAGCCGCTCTGGGGGGGCTACTGAAGCTTTCTTT.

This clone was detected a few times. The gene calls are TRBV5-1 and TRBJ2-5; 15 nucleotides align to TRBD2. The CDR3 is made up of 16 amino acids. The germline gives CDR1 SGHRS, CDR2 YFSETQ. Losses at the gene ends were 5 bases for V and 4 bases for J; bases not matched to a gene: 6. Here the CDR3 reads CASRGTSGGLPETQYF. The CDR3 coding sequence is TGCGCCAGCAGGGGGACTAGCGGGGGGCTTCCAGAGACCCAGTACTTC.

This clone was recorded a few times. The chain recombines TRBV12-3 or TRBV12-4 with TRBJ2-5; 7 bases are a match to TRBD1. The CDR3 totals 13 residues. V shed 5 bases and J 4 bases; nucleotides not matched to a gene: 4. CDR3 in amino acids: CASSTYRGETQYF. CDR3 DNA sequence: TGTGCCAGCAGTACATACAGGGGAGAGACCCAGTACTTC.

V usage is TRBV6-6 and J usage is TRBJ2-1; TRBD2 might be the D (6 bases). The V gene lost 7 bases and the J gene lost 10 bases, with 17 bases spanning the gap. The CDR3 length is 13 residues. Germline values: CDR1 MNHNY, CDR2 SVGAGI (reference sequence). The DNA of the CDR3 is TGTGCCAGCACCGGGCGGGCGGGGACCGAGCAGTTCTTC. It is translated as CASTGRAGTEQFF.

This clone has only a few counts. The rearrangement joins TRBV19 to TRBJ1-1, with 10 bases identical to TRBD1. The V segment lost 7 bases and the J segment 1 base; nucleotides outside the gene matches: 6. The CDR3 runs 15 residues. Germline CDR1 LNHDA, CDR2 SQIVND (reference sequence). The CDR3 loop reads CASTSTGGANTEAFF. Here the CDR3 DNA reads TGTGCCAGTACTTCGACAGGGGGCGCGAACACTGAAGCTTTCTTT. The entire variable domain, with the rest obtained from reference TRBV19 and TRBJ1-1, is as follows: DGGITQSPKYLFRKEGQNVTLSCEQNLNHDAMYWYRQDPGQGLRLIYYSQIVNDFQKGDIAEGYSVSREKKESFPLTVTSAQKNPTAFYLCASTSTGGANTEAFFGQGTRLTVV.

In this sample, this clone turned up once. The rearrangement links TRBV12-3 or TRBV12-4 to TRBJ2-7, with TRBD1 matching 8 bases. With V trimmed by 5 bases and J by 3 bases, 3 bases remained unmatched. The CDR3 spans 13 residues. DNA for the CDR3: TGTGCCAGCAGTCAGGACAGGGTCTACGAGCAGTACTTC. Its translation is CASSQDRVYEQYF.